This T cell receptor beta chain was sequenced during a study of blood T cell repertoires in COVID-19. The wider study: Acute and convalescent COVID-19 specimens originated in the United States, Italy and Spain.

Source study methods: Counts of nucleated cells, estimated from reference gene primer amplification, were obtained. Assay used: immunoSEQ multiplex PCR; TCRdb lists only in-frame clones, some missing. V, J and clone size are taken as reported in that table, and D and trimming were inferred from the DNA itself. The sample lists 270,000 or so clones; about 80% were seen once. Trimming shortened V by 4 bases and J by 4 bases, and 8 bases separated the two germline ends. The CDR3 contains 13 residues. Germline CDR1 and CDR2: LNHDA and SQIVND (reference sequence). Only a few counts were recorded for this clone. In the same sample, other DNA sequences code for this CDR3.

The TCR was taken from a human donor in a cohort sampled during active COVID-19. The V call is TRBV19, the J call TRBJ1-5; tentative D call: TRBD1 (6 bases). Sequenced material: peripheral blood. The CDR3: CASSSQGNQPQHF. The CDR3 DNA is TGTGCCAGTAGTAGTCAGGGGAATCAGCCCCAGCATTTT.